This T cell receptor (beta chain) was sequenced in a study of cytomegalovirus exposure and HLA in healthy donors (dated by TCRdb to 2016 to 2017). In terms of the full investigation: In an earlier analysis of several hundred of the donors, 276 Gb of sequence data and 90 million to 130 million unique TCR beta sequences from approximately 180 million T cells were reported. An early release that covered about 600 HLA-typed donors contained about 290 gigabases of sequencing data and approximately 85 million unique TCR sequences. The genetic ancestry cluster associated with self-reported Caucasian donors included about 81% of the 350 to 500 genotyped donors. The study aimed to test whether signatures of past pathogen exposure could be identified by cataloging public T cell receptors. The study profiled the T cell repertoires of hundreds of subjects by immunosequencing and related them to cytomegalovirus serostatus. In addition to the first cohort of about 650 subjects, a separate validation cohort of 120 different subjects was used. The study combined high-throughput TCR immunosequencing, statistical association of individual TCRs with disease status, and machine learning to predict cytomegalovirus infection status. In a later analysis, previously published TCR beta repertoires from 670 or so donors were re-analyzed and high-resolution HLA genotyping was added so that TCR occurrence patterns could be studied. The later analysis used no new phenotypic data to find candidate immune exposures, relying instead on TCR beta sequences and their occurrence across donors. In an earlier analysis of 587 of the donors, high-throughput TCR beta sequencing was used to judge whether each TCR beta V gene segment behaved as functional or pseudogenic. Donor age, sex, ethnicity and CMV serostatus were compiled together with the repertoire data. A later genetic analysis used genome-wide SNP genotypes for about three fifths of the 666 donors, treating that subset as a discovery cohort. All discovery cohort repertoires had been generated using a single sequencing platform. HLA typing covered class I and class II loci at four-digit resolution. Typing coverage varied by locus: roughly 629-630 donors for A, B, C, DRB1 and DQB1; 522 for DQA1; about 590 for DPA1; more than 450 for DPB1. Because of strong linkage in the cohort, five DR-DQ haplotypes were treated as single units for association and clustering. Among 300 to 500 genotyped donors of the cohort, an average of roughly 230,000 unique TCR beta nucleotide sequences was sequenced per donor, of which 15% to 20% were non-productive.

The CDR3 goes from the cysteine to the phenylalanine over 13 residues. Only the CDR3 portion is preserved as DNA: 39 bases, with reading frame beginning at the first base. Between the V and J ends, shortened by 3 bases and 1 base respectively, the junction contains 6 bases. CDR1 and CDR2 are drawn from the germline V gene: KGHSY, FQNENV. This clone was observed a single time. No antigen is known for it. The sample holds no much larger clone one base away, and base qualities are not on file. In total, over 600 healthy bone marrow donors made up the cohort. At the time of sampling, every cohort member was nominally healthy, though immune exposures that went unrecorded were likely present. The donor tested CMV seronegative, placing the donor among the roughly 340 seronegative members of the cohort. Each donor provided a peripheral blood sample, and peripheral blood mononuclear cells were used for TCR beta sequencing. Genomic DNA was extracted from the blood cell samples with the Qiagen DNeasy Blood Extraction Kit.

Library generation was performed with the immunoSEQ multiplex PCR assay. For the multiplex PCR, a mixture combining 60 forward primers for TCR Vbeta segments and 13 reverse primers for TCR Jbeta segments was used. The CDR3 region of rearranged TCR beta genes was amplified from genomic DNA with a multiplex PCR assay. Amplified TCR beta libraries were sequenced as 87-base-pair reads on the Illumina HiSeq System. Per the original workflow: A later analysis tallied around 80 million unique TCR beta chains across the 600 to 700 repertoires, and approximately 12 million of those chains were shared by two or more donors. A nearest-neighbor algorithm error-corrected the raw reads and collapsed the reads into unique sequences, merging closely related sequences to remove PCR and sequencing errors. To assign V, D and J gene segments, CDR3 sequences were aligned to IMGT reference sequences. For a sequence to be retained, at least a six-nucleotide match to both a V gene segment and a J gene segment was required. Rearrangements were classified as productive when the CDR3 lacked stop codons and remained in frame with V and J, and all other rearrangements were classified as non-productive. Following IMGT convention, CDR3 was defined as the stretch from the second conserved V-encoded cysteine to the conserved J-encoded phenylalanine. The earlier analysis of fewer than 700 of the donors excluded sequences that lacked an unambiguous match to a single V gene segment. An earlier analysis of fewer than 650 of the donors classified V segments as functional when productive rearrangements were above 56.7% and as segregating when the standard deviation between donors was above 5%. A statistical classification framework was developed to diagnose cytomegalovirus status using the catalog of TCR beta chain sequences. In a later analysis, TCR nucleotide sequences were compared against IMGT/GENE-DB human TR gene sequences so that V and J genes could be assigned. In a later analysis, CDR3 sequences and most-parsimonious VDJ recombination scenarios were assigned using the TCRdist pipeline. In a later analysis, each TCR beta chain was defined by its CDR3 amino acid sequence together with its V-gene family, and reads lacking a unique V-gene family were excluded. As a way to deal with suspected cross-contamination and a sequencing artifact, a later analysis dropped under 600 nucleotide sequences that were highly shared and had low generation probability. A later analysis calculated a clonal expansion index for each public chain from normalized within-repertoire ranks of inferred template counts. In a later analysis, generation probabilities were computed with a VDJ recombination model fitted to out-of-frame rearrangements, and the resulting probabilities were checked against IGoR. Hypergeometric tests were used in a later analysis to score TCR-TCR, TCR-HLA and TCR-CMV co-occurrence, with a repertoire-size bias correction applied to the TCR pairs. To estimate false discovery rates, a later analysis permuted the HLA or CMV assignments 20 times. A later analysis grouped co-occurring TCRs with DBSCAN, adding TCRdist sequence similarity when clustering within HLA-allele-positive subsets. Repertoires with fewer than 30,000 or more than 120,000 public chains, plus five repertoires with anomalous nucleotide sharing, were excluded from co-occurrence clustering. TCRdb took over this immuneACCESS table, retaining in-frame rearrangements with V and J assigned. Such tables are incomplete; in checked studies, under half of the missing clones stem from an unresolved V gene, and the remainder is unexplained. The DNA was the basis for D and trimming; V, J and clone size are from that table. For this sample the table gives roughly 230,000 clones, of which 85% to 95% were detected only once. The ten largest clones capture 1.7% of the sample.

The investigation overall reported the following: Broadly in line with IMGT annotations, most TCR beta V segments showed up in productive rearrangements about 87% or about 30% of the time in an earlier analysis of under 700 of the donors. Because counts were too low, some 17 rarely observed V segments, including chromosome 9 orphons, were left out of the earlier analysis of 500 to 650 of the donors. A later genetic analysis reported fewer N-insertions in productive TCRs among donors in an Asian-associated ancestry cluster than the 666-donor mean. Across donors, most TCR sequences were observed very rarely, whereas some public TCRs were present in many individuals. The cohort was sequenced for TCR beta chains only, and without alpha or paired-chain data the features that could be detected were limited. Cytomegalovirus status was reported to be diagnosed by the classifier with high specificity and sensitivity in both the original and validation cohorts. Roughly uniform sequencing depth across donors was assumed in presence/absence analyses, although this assumption may not hold. In the study, approximately 160 TCR beta chains were listed as associated with cytomegalovirus. A few of the identified cytomegalovirus-associated TCR beta chains were confirmed in vitro to be specific for cytomegalovirus antigens. HLA typing was unavailable for some donors at each locus, so association tests used only the typed subset. The authors suggested that the approach could potentially be generalized to other disease states and immunological phenotypes. The only immune exposure information available for the cohort was CMV serostatus. When HLA alleles, especially DR and DQ, strongly co-occurred, TCR associations were difficult to assign to individual alleles. Linkage disequilibrium might explain the correlated functional status among segregating V segments, but an unknown experimental factor could not be ruled out. A further reported finding was that TCR beta sequences accurately predicted the HLA-A and HLA-B alleles for most subjects in the first cohort. According to a later analysis, parvovirus B19, influenza, CMV and Epstein-Barr virus appeared linked to several top co-occurrence clusters. In a later analysis, HLA-associated TCR beta chains were found to be more clonally expanded and to have lower generation probabilities than equally common non-associated chains. In a later analysis, TCR association rates were found to vary across HLA loci, with the most associated TCRs seen for DRB1 alleles and the fewest for HLA-C alleles. A later genetic analysis associated a missense DCLRE1C variant with V-gene and J-gene trimming of TCR beta chains, and an independent cohort replicated the association. A cluster of highly shared sequence variants was judged likely to represent a technical artifact of the sequencing pipeline. According to a later analysis, most CMV-associated TCR beta chains appeared to be HLA-restricted, and the HLA associations seemed to be driven largely by CMV exposure. A later analysis associated about 17,000 TCR beta sequences with specific HLA alleles at a false discovery rate of 0.05. The 87-base-pair reads could not distinguish some IMGT-functional V segments, including TRBV6-2 and TRBV6-3, so those segments were excluded.

The chain links TRBV16 with TRBJ1-2; the D gene remains uncertain. The receptor comes from a girl aged 2 to 9 in good health and CMV-seronegative. Source material: PBMCs. The CDR3 reads CASSHAVNYGYTF. The nucleotides read TGTGCCAGCAGCCACGCAGTTAACTATGGCTACACCTTC.